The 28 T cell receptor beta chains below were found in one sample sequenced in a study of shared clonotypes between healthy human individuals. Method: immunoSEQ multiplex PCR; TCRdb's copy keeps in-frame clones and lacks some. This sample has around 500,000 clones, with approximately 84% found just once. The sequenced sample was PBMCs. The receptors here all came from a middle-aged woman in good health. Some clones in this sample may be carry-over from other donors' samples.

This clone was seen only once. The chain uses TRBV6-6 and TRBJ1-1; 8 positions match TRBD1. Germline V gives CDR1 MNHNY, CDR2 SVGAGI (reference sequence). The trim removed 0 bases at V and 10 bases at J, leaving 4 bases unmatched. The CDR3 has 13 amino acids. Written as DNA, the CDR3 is TGTGCCAGCAGTTACTCGGACAGGGAGGGAGCTTTCTTT. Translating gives CASSYSDREGAFF.

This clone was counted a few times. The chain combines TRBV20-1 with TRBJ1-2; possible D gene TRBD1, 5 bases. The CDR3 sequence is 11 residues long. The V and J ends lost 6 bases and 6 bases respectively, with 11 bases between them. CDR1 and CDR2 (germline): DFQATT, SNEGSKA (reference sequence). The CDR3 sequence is CSAYDSHGYTF. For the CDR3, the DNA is TGCAGTGCCTACGACAGCCATGGCTACACCTTC.

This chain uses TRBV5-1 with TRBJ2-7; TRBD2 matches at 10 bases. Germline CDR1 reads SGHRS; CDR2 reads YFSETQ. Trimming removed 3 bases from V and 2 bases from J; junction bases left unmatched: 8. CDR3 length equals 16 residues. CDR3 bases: TGCGCCAGCAGCTGGACCTTAGCGGGAGGCGCCTACGAGCAGTACTTC. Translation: CASSWTLAGGAYEQYF.

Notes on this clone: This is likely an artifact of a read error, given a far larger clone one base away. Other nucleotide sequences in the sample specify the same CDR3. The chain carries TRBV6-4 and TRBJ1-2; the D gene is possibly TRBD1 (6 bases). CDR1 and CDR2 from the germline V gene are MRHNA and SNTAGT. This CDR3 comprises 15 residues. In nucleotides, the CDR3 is TGTGCAAGCAGTGGGGCCGAGGGGGGGACGGATGGCTACACCTTC. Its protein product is CASSGAEGGTDGYTF.

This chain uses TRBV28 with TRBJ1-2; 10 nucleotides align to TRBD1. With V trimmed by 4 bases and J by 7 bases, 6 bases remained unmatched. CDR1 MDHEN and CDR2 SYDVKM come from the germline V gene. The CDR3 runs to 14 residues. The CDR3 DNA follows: TGTGCCAGCAGTTCCTGGACAGGGGGGGGTGGCTACACCTTC. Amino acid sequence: CASSSWTGGGGYTF.

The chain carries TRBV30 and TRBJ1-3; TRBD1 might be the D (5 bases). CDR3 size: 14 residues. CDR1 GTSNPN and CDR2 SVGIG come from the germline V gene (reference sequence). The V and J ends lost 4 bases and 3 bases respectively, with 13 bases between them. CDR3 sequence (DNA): TGTGCCTGGACCCCCGGGACCAGTGGAAACACCATATATTTT. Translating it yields CAWTPGTSGNTIYF.

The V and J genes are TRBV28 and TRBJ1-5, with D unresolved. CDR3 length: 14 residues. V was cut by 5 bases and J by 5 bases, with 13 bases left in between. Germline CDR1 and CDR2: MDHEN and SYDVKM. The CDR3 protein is CASSLTDGYQPQHF. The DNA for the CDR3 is TGTGCCAGCAGTCTCACGGACGGGTATCAGCCCCAGCATTTT. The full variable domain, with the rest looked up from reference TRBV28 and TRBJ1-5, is DVKVTQSSRYLVKRTGEKVFLECVQDMDHENMFWYRQDPGLGLRLIYFSYDVKMKEKGDIPEGYSVSREKKERFSLILESASTNQTSMYLCASSLTDGYQPQHFGDGTRLSIL.

CDR3 DNA: TGTGCCAGCAGCTTATTCGAGGATTCTGAAAAACTGTTTTTT. Protein sequence: CASSLFEDSEKLFF. This chain uses TRBV7-8 with TRBJ1-4; D is uncertain. Germline V gene sequence: CDR1 SGHVS, CDR2 FQNEAQ. The CDR3 has 14 amino acids. V gave up 2 bases and J gave up 7 bases, with 11 bases separating them. The full variable domain, its missing parts supplied by reference TRBV7-8 and TRBJ1-4, is GAGVSQSPRYKVAKRGQDVALRCDPISGHVSLFWYQQALGQGPEFLTYFQNEAQLDKSGLPSDRFFAERPEGSVSTLKIQRTQQEDSAVYLCASSLFEDSEKLFFGSGTQLSVL.

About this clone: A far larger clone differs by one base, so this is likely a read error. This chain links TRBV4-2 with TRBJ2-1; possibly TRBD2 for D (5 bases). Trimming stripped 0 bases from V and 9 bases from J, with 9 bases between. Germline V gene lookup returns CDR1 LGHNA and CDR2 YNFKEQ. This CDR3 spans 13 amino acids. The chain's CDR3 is CASSQEPGLEQFF. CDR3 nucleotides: TGTGCCAGCAGCCAAGAGCCCGGACTTGAGCAGTTCTTC.

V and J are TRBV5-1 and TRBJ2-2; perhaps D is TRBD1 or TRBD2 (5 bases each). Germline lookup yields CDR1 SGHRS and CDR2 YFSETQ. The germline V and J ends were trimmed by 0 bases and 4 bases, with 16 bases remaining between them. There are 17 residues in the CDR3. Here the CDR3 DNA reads TGCGCCAGCAGCTTGGCACCGGGACCCTCTGGCACCGGGGAGCTGTTTTTT. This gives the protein CASSLAPGPSGTGELFF.

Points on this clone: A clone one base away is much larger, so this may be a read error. The CDR3 reads CASSQTGRNTEAFF. The CDR3 nucleotides read TGTGCCAGCAGCCAGACAGGGAGGAACACTGAAGCTTTCTTT. This chain joins TRBV5-4 and TRBJ1-1, with 7 bases lining up with TRBD1. The germline V gene has CDR1 SGHNT and CDR2 YYREEE (reference sequence). This CDR3 has 14 amino acids. Germline trimming cut 4 bases from V and 1 base from J; bases unmatched to any gene: 4.

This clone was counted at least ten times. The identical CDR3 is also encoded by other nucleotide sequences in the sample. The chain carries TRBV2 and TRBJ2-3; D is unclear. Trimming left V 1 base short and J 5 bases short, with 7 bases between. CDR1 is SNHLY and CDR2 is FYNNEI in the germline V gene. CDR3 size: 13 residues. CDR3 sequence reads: CASSEEVGDTQYF. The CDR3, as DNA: TGTGCCAGCAGTGAAGAGGTTGGAGATACGCAGTATTTT.

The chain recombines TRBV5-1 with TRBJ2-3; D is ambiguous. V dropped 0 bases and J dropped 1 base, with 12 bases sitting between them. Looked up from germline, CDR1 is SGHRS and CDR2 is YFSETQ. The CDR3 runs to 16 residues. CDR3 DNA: TGCGCCAGCAGCTTGGAAGGCGGTGCGCGCACAGATACGCAGTATTTT. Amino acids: CASSLEGGARTDTQYF.

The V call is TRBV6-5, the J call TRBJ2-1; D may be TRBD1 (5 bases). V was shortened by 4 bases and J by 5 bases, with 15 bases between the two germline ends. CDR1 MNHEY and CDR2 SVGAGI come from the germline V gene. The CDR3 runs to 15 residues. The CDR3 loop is CASSWGRGRNNEQFF. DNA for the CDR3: TGTGCCAGCAGTTGGGGTAGGGGTCGAAACAATGAGCAGTTCTTC.

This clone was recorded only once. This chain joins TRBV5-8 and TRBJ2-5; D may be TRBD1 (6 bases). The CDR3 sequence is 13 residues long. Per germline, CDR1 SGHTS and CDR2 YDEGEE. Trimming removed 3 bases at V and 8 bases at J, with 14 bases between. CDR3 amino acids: CASSSIVRGTQYF. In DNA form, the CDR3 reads TGTGCCAGCAGCTCCATAGTCAGGGGAACCCAGTACTTC. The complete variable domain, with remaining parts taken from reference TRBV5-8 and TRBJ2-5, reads EAGVTQSPTHLIKTRGQQATLRCSPISGHTSVYWYQQALGLGLQFLLWYDEGEERNRGNFPPRFSGRQFPNYSSELNVNALELEDSALYLCASSSIVRGTQYFGPGTRLLVL.

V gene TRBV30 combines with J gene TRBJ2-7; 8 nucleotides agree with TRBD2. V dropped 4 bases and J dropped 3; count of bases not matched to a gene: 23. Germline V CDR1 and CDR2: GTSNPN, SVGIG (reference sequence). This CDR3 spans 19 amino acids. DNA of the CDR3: TGTGCCTGGATCCGCAGCAACAGGACTAGCCTAACCAGTTTCTACGAGCAGTACTTC. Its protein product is CAWIRSNRTSLTSFYEQYF. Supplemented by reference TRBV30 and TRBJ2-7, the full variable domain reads SQTIHQWPATLVQPVGSPLSLECTVEGTSNPNLYWYRQAAGRGLQLLFYSVGIGQISSEVPQNLSASRPQDRQFILSSKKLLLSDSGFYLCAWIRSNRTSLTSFYEQYFGPGTRLTVT.

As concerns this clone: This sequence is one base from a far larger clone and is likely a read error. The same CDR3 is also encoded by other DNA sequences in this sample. In nucleotides, the CDR3 is TGTGCCATCAGACAGGGGTTGGAAACTGAAGCTTTCTTC. This encodes CAIRQGLETEAFF. The chain carries TRBV10-3 and TRBJ1-1, with 7 positions matching TRBD1. CDR3 length: 13 residues. Germline lookup yields CDR1 ENHRY and CDR2 SYGVKD.

The CDR3 loop reads CASSRDRGPYNEQFF. CDR3 coding DNA: TGCGCCAGCAGTCGGGACAGGGGCCCCTACAATGAGCAGTTCTTC. The gene calls are TRBV4-3 and TRBJ2-1, with 10 nucleotides matching TRBD1. Unmatched junction bases numbered 4, after V lost 6 bases and J lost 2 bases. The CDR3 sequence is 15 residues long. Per germline, CDR1 LGHNA and CDR2 YSLEER.

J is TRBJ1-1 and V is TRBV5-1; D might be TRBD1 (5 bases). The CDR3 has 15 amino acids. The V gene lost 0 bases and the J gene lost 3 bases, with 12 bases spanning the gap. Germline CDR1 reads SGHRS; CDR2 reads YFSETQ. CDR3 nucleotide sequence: TGCGCCAGCAGCTTGGTAGGGGTAGGAGACACTGAAGCTTTCTTT. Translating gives CASSLVGVGDTEAFF.

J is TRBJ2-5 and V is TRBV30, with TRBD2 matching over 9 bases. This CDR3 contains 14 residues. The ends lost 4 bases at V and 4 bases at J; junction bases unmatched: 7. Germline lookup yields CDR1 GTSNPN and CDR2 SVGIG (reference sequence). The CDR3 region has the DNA TGTGCCTGGACTGTAGCGGGAGAGAGAGAGACCCAGTACTTC. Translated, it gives CAWTVAGERETQYF.

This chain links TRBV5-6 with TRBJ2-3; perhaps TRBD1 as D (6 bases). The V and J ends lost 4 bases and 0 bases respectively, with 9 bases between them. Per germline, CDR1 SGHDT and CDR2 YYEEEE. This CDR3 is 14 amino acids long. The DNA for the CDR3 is TGTGCCAGCAGCCCGGACAGAAGCACAGATACGCAGTATTTT. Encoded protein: CASSPDRSTDTQYF.

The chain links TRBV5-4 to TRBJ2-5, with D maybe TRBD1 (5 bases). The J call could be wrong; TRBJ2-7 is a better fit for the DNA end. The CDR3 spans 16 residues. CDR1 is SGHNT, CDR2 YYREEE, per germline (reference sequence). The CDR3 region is CASSLSPRAMGYEQYF. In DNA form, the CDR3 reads TGTGCCAGCAGCTTGTCCCCCAGGGCTATGGGCTACGAGCAGTACTTC.

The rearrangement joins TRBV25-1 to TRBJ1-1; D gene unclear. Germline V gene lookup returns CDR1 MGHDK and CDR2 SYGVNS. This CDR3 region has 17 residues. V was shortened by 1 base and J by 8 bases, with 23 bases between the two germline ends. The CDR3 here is CASSEFDNSPTLEEAFF. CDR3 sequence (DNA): TGTGCCAGCAGTGAATTTGACAACTCACCCACACTTGAAGAAGCTTTCTTT.

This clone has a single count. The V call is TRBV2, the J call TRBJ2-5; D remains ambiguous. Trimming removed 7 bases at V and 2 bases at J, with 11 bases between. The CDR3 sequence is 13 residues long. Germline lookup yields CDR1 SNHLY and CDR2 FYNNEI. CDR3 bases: TGTGCCAGCATGCGGTTAGGACAAGAGACCCAGTACTTC. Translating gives CASMRLGQETQYF. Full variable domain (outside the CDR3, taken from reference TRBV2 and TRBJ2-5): EPEVTQTPSHQVTQMGQEVILRCVPISNHLYFYWYRQILGQKVEFLVSFYNNEISEKSEIFDDQFSVERPDGSNFTLKIRSTKLEDSAMYFCASMRLGQETQYFGPGTRLLVL.

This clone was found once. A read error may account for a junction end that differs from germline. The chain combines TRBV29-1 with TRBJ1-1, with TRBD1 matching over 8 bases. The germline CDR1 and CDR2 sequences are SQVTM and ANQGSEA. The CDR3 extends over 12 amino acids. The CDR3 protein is CSVERQGKEALF. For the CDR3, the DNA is TGCAGCGTTGAAAGACAGGGGAAGGAGGCTTTATTT.

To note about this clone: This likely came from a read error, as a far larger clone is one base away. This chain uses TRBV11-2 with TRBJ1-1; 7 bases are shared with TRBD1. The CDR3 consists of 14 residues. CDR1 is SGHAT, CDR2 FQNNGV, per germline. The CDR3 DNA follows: TGTGCCAGCAGCGCCGGGACAGCTAACACTGAAGCTCTCTTT. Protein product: CASSAGTANTEALF.

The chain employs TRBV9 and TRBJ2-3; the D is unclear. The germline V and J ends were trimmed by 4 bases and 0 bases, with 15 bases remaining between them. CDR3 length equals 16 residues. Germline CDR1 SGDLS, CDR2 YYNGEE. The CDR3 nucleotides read TGTGCCAGCAGCCCCCGACAAGAACCTAGCACAGATACGCAGTATTTT. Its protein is CASSPRQEPSTDTQYF.

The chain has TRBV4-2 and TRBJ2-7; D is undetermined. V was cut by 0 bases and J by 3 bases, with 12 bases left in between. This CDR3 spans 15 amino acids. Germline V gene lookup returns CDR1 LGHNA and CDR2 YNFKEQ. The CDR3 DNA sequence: TGTGCCAGCAGCCAAGATTTGCAGACGGACTACGAGCAGTACTTC. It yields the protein CASSQDLQTDYEQYF.